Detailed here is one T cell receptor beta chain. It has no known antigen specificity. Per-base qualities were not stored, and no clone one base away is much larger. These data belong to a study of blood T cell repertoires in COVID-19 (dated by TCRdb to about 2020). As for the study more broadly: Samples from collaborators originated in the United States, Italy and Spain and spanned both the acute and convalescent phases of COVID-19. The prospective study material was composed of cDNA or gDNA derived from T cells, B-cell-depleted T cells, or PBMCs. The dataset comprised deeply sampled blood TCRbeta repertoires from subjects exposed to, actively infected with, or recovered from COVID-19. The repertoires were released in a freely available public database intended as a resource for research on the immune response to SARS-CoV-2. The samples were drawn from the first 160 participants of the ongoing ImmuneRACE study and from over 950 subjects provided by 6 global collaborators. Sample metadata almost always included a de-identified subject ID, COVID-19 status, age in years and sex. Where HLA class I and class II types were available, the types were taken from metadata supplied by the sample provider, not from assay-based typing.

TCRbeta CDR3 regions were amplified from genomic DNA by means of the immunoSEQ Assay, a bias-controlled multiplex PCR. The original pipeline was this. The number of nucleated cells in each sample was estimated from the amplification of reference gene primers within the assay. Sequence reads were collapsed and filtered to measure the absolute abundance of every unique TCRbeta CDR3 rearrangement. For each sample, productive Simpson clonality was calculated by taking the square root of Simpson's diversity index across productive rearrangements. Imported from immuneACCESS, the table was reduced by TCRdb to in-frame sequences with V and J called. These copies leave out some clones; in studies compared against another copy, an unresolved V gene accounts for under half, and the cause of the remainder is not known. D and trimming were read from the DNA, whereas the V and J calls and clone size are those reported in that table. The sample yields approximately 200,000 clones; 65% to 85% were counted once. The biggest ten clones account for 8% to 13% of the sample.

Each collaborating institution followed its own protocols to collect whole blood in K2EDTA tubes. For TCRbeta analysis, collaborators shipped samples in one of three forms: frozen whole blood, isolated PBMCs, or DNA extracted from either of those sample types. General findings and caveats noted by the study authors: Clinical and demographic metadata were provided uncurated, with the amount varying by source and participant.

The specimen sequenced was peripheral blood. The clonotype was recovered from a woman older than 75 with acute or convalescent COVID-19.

The CDR3 in this case is CASRAQDLEYEQYF. In nucleotide form, the sequence is TGTGCCAGTAGGGCGCAGGACTTAGAATACGAGCAGTACTTC. Rearrangement joined TRBV19 to TRBJ2-7, with TRBD2 perhaps the D gene, on 5 matching bases. CDR1 and CDR2, looked up from the germline V gene (reference sequence), are LNHDA and SQIVND. The CDR3 runs 14 amino acids, cysteine and phenylalanine included. The DNA shown is the 42-base CDR3, in frame from base 1. V is pared back by 6 bases and J by 4 bases, with 16 bases lying between the germline termini.